The TCR beta chain described here comes from a study of blood T cell repertoires in COVID-19. Assay: immunoSEQ multiplex PCR; the TCRdb copy retains only in-frame clones and omits some. Here the sample spans more than 65,000 clones, 60% to 75% being singletons. The CDR3 consists of 19 residues. The germline gives CDR1 LNHDA, CDR2 SQIVND (reference sequence). The V end lost 3 bases, the J end lost 0 bases, and 21 bases lay between the germline ends. The sequence was collected from a woman in her seventies with acute or convalescent COVID-19. The chain is built from TRBV19 and TRBJ2-4, with D possibly matching TRBD1 (7 bases). The sequenced sample was peripheral blood. In DNA form, the CDR3 reads TGTGCCAGTAGTATTCAAGTGCGGGCGGGACAGCCAGCCAAAAACATTCAGTACTTC. Amino acid sequence: CASSIQVRAGQPAKNIQYF.